The clone carrying this T cell receptor beta chain came up a few times. As yet, its antigen is unknown. These data come from a study of CD8 T cells in ankylosing spondylitis. General study findings and limits: Seemingly distinctive of ankylosing spondylitis blood was a TCR beta motif formed by eight highly homologous variants.

TCRdb processed the 5' RACE reads anew with MiXCR; each CDR3 protein has one entry. The repertoire holds 800,000 to 900,000 distinct CDR3 sequences, roughly 10% seen once, with about 0.5% in the top ten. CDR1 is SQVTM and CDR2 is ANQGSEA in the germline V gene. The CDR3 sequence is 16 residues long. With 6 bases removed from V and 0 bases from J, the gap between germline ends came to 20 bases. The clonotype originates from a male donor with ankylosing spondylitis. This chain links TRBV29-1 with TRBJ1-2, with D possibly being TRBD1 (6 bases). The sequenced sample consisted of blood, either unsorted or a sorted T cell fraction (not recorded which). The CDR3 region is CSVGGHRTWANYGYTF. The CDR3 bases are TGCAGCGTGGGGGGGCACAGAACGTGGGCTAACTATGGCTACACCTTC.